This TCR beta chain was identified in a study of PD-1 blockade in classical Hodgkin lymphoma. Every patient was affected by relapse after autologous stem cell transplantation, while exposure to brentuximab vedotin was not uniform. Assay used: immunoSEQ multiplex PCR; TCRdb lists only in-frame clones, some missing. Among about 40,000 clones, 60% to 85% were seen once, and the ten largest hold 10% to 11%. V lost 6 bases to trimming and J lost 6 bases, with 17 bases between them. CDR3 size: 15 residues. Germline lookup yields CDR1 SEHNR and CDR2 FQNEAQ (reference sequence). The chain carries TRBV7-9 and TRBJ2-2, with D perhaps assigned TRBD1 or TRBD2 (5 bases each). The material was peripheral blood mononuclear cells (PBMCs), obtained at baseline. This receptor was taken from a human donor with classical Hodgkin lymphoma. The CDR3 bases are TGTGCCAGCAGTTCCACTACCGGGACCGCCGGGGAGCTGTTTTTT. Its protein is CASSSTTGTAGELFF.